The sequence of this T cell receptor beta chain was determined in a study of PD-1 blockade in classical Hodgkin lymphoma (dated by TCRdb to between 2020 and 2021). At the level of the whole study: Nivolumab dosing was 3 mg/kg intravenously every 2 weeks, continuing until either disease progression or unacceptable toxicity. The study used TCR beta sequencing and CyTOF to define a peripheral blood immune signature of response to PD-1 blockade in classical Hodgkin lymphoma. The full study reports these points: By C4D1, a significant rise was seen in CD4+ TCR diversity but not in CD8+ TCR diversity (p=0.0027 vs p=0.16), and the rise was most apparent among complete responders (p=0.02). The study covered only a single clinical trial cohort, and the causes of the repertoire differences, possibly disease activity or prior therapy, were still not defined. Patients starting nivolumab less than 1 year after ASCT had lower diversity and were excluded from later analyses to avoid confounding by immune reconstitution. Trial patients with a complete response had baseline diversity similar to that of newly diagnosed patients, while partial responders and progressors had significantly lower diversity. Baseline TCR diversity was reported to be lower in newly diagnosed patients than in healthy donors, and even lower in relapsed/refractory patients.

In this sample, this clone turned up a few times. The clone's antigen remains unknown. Base qualities were left out, and no much larger clone turns up one base away. Sequences KGHSH (CDR1) and LQKENI (CDR2) are obtained from the germline V gene. The junction shows trimming of 6 bases on V and 0 bases on J, plus 6 bases between the germline ends. The CDR3 spans 14 residues, from the cysteine through the phenylalanine. Only CDR3 DNA is held: 42 bases, read in frame from base 1. Genomic DNA was extracted with the Qiagen DNeasy kit from unsorted PBMCs and from negatively selected CD4+ and CD8+ fractions. TCR beta CDR3 regions were subjected to amplification by immunoSEQ multiplex PCR with primers that anneal to V and J segments. Amplification bias was minimized using a synthetic immune receptor repertoire, and residual bias was removed computationally after sequencing. In the source study's methods: Custom Python scripts were used to quantify repertoire diversity as the Shannon entropy index. Unsorted, CD4+ and CD8+ repertoires were analyzed separately, except for combined analyses in which CD4+ and CD8+ sequences were merged in silico. A clone was considered expanded if an increase in frequency of at least 2-fold after treatment relative to C1D1 was found, and a pseudocount of 0.5 was applied to clones undetected at baseline. Singleton clones were defined as clones with 0 or 1 copy at C1D1, and non-singleton clones were defined as clones with 2 or more copies. Clones expanded in unsorted samples were assigned a CD4+, CD8+ or unknown annotation through matching of protein sequences in sorted samples from the same patient. Wilcoxon tests were applied to paired samples to test diversity changes from C1D1 to C4D1. TCRdb provides this immuneACCESS table in a form limited to in-frame rearrangements. Some clones are lacking; in checked studies, under half of them reflect an unresolved V gene, and why the rest are absent is not known. That table supplies the V and J calls and clone size; D and trimming were determined from the DNA. For this sample there are just under 45,000 clones; 65% to 85% appear just once. The ten largest clones add up to 2.5% to 3.5% of the sample.

The time point label corresponds to: cycle 2 day 1 (C2D1) of nivolumab. Every trial patient had relapsed following autologous stem cell transplantation, and prior brentuximab vedotin exposure was what differed among cohorts A, B and C. The trial cohort comprised about 60 patients with relapsed/refractory classical Hodgkin lymphoma whose best overall responses were complete response, partial response or progressive disease. In the multi-cohort phase II CheckMate 205 trial, trial patients received single-agent nivolumab. An independent review committee assessed best overall response by applying the 2007 International Working Group response criteria. Trial PBMCs were collected just before the start of nivolumab (C1D1) and during therapy at cycle 2 day 1 and cycle 4 day 1. Peripheral blood was collected in 8 mL Vacutainer Cell Preparation Tubes, from which PBMCs were isolated by centrifugation and then cryopreserved.

Sequences were derived from peripheral blood mononuclear cells (PBMCs), sampled before the second cycle of nivolumab. The chain is assembled from TRBV18 and TRBJ2-6, with TRBD1 tentatively as D gene (6 bases match). The clonotype comes from a human donor with classical Hodgkin lymphoma. The CDR3 sequence is CASSTGSGANVLTF. The DNA sequence is given as TGTGCCAGCTCGACAGGCTCTGGGGCCAACGTCCTGACTTTC.